This TCR beta chain was sequenced during a study of early T cells in non-severe SARS-CoV-2 infection. On the study more broadly: Unsorted whole-blood RNA was sequenced in bulk, leaving chains unpaired.

The CDR3 is made up of 15 amino acids. Germline V gene sequence: CDR1 MGHRA, CDR2 YSYEKL. V was pared by 1 base and J by 3 bases, with 12 bases between. This clonotype was detected ten times or more. The antigen remains unidentified. Study conclusions and caveats: There was a bias toward anti-spike CD8 responses in VDJdb matching, which missed private and CD4 specificities.

In the library, individual cDNA molecules carried attached unique molecular identifiers. MiXCR, applied by TCRdb to the 5' RACE reads, yields one record per CDR3 protein. The sample holds tens of thousands of distinct CDR3 sequences, about 4.5% seen once. Sequences were obtained from whole blood. This TCR was recovered from an adult who was a healthcare worker with PCR-confirmed SARS-CoV-2 infection or an uninfected control (not recorded which). The V call is TRBV4-1, the J call TRBJ1-2; D uncertain. The CDR3, as DNA: TGCGCCAGCAGCCAAGGACCGGGCTGGGACTATGGCTACACCTTC. As protein: CASSQGPGWDYGYTF.